What follows are 15 T cell receptor beta chains derived from one specimen sequenced in a study of T cells in tuberculosis (dated by TCRdb to 2017 to 2018). In light of the paper, this sample's time point label describes: new active TB diagnosis, blood taken before or within 7 days of starting treatment. The library was made by the immunoSEQ multiplex PCR assay. Entries here come from immuneACCESS through TCRdb and include only in-frame sequences with V and J called. Some clones fail to appear in such tables; in the studies checked, an unresolved V gene covers under half of the shortfall, and the cause of the remainder is unknown. Across this sample there are 30,000 or so clones, with about 91% seen only once. The ten largest clonotypes hold 7% of the sample. Sequenced here: PBMCs, sampled at tuberculosis diagnosis. The receptors here all came from an adult with tuberculosis. Some clones in this sample may be carry-over from other donors' samples.

The chain employs TRBV25-1 and TRBJ2-3; TRBD1 agrees at 7 bases. CDR3 size: 16 residues. Germline CDR1 and CDR2: MGHDK and SYGVNS. The junction had 9 bases not matched to a gene; V was cut back by 3 bases and J by 3 bases. The CDR3 here is CASSDVQGRWTDTQYF. CDR3 DNA sequence: TGTGCCAGCAGTGACGTACAGGGGCGATGGACAGATACGCAGTATTTT.

The chain is built from TRBV10-3 and TRBJ1-4; a possible D gene is TRBD1 (5 bases). There are 15 residues in the CDR3. V lost 2 bases and J lost 8, with 15 bases in between. Looked up from germline, CDR1 is ENHRY and CDR2 is SYGVKD. The CDR3 bases are TGTGCCATCAGTGAGGGGCAGGGCAGAAAAGAAAAACTGTTTTTT. Translated, it gives CAISEGQGRKEKLFF.

V and J are TRBV10-3 and TRBJ2-7, with 8 bases fitting TRBD1. V gave up 2 bases and J gave up 3 bases; unmatched junction bases: 6. The CDR3 is 15 amino acids. CDR1 ENHRY and CDR2 SYGVKD come from the germline V gene. The CDR3, as DNA: TGTGCCATCAGTGAGGGGGAGACAGGGGACTACGAGCAGTACTTC. Protein: CAISEGETGDYEQYF.

The V call is TRBV2, the J call TRBJ1-2; 7 positions agree with TRBD1. Unmatched junction bases numbered 15, after V lost 3 bases and J lost 5 bases. CDR1 is SNHLY, CDR2 FYNNEI, per germline. The CDR3 extends over 17 amino acids. The CDR3 region has the DNA TGTGCCAGCAGTGACGAGCTGCGGAGGACAGGAGGATATGGCTACACCTTC. It yields the protein CASSDELRRTGGYGYTF.

The chain couples TRBV5-5 to TRBJ2-1; tentatively, D is TRBD2 (7 bases). Germline V lookup: CDR1 SGHKS, CDR2 YYEKEE (reference sequence). Deletions cut 4 bases from V and 3 bases from J, with 14 bases between. The CDR3 loop spans 15 amino acids. The CDR3 coding sequence is TGTGCCAGCAGCCTTGAGGGGGGGCACTACAATGAGCAGTTCTTC. It encodes CASSLEGGHYNEQFF.

This rearrangement joins TRBV5-4 to TRBJ1-2; D possibly corresponds to TRBD1 (5 bases). Looked up from germline, CDR1 is SGHNT and CDR2 is YYREEE (reference sequence). The CDR3 runs 16 residues. Trimming pared 0 bases from V and 3 bases from J, leaving 15 bases between. The chain's CDR3 is CASSLGTRAQDYGYTF. In DNA, the CDR3 is TGTGCCAGCAGCTTGGGGACCAGGGCGCAAGACTATGGCTACACCTTC.

The rearrangement joins TRBV30 to TRBJ2-1; no definite D call. V shed 2 bases and J shed 6 bases, with 5 bases lying between them. The CDR3 is made up of 11 amino acids. Germline V gene data show CDR1 as GTSNPN and CDR2 as SVGIG (reference sequence). The CDR3 loop is CAWSSVNEQFF. CDR3 nucleotides: TGTGCCTGGAGTAGCGTCAATGAGCAGTTCTTC.

The chain links TRBV30 to TRBJ2-1; 12 nucleotides align to TRBD2. CDR1 is GTSNPN and CDR2 is SVGIG in the germline V gene (reference sequence). V was pared by 3 bases and J by 10 bases, with 4 bases of the junction left unmatched. The CDR3 runs to 13 residues. CDR3 sequence reads: CAWRLAGGREQFF. The CDR3 bases are TGTGCCTGGAGGCTAGCGGGGGGGCGGGAGCAGTTCTTC.

This clone was counted only a few times. This chain uses TRBV2 with TRBJ2-7; 9 bases are shared with TRBD1. V was clipped by 4 bases and J by 2 bases; unmatched bases: 9. Germline lookup yields CDR1 SNHLY and CDR2 FYNNEI. The CDR3 covers 16 residues. Here the CDR3 DNA reads TGTGCCAGCAGTGTGTCTGGGACAGGGTTTACCTACGAGCAGTACTTC. This sequence encodes CASSVSGTGFTYEQYF.

The DNA of the CDR3 is TGTGCCAGCTCACCACGGCAGGGTGGCACTGAAGCTTTCTTT. The encoded protein is CASSPRQGGTEAFF. V is TRBV18 and J is TRBJ1-1, with D maybe TRBD1 (5 bases). The CDR3 consists of 14 residues. V was cut by 1 base and J by 4 bases, with 10 bases left in between. CDR1 is KGHSH and CDR2 is LQKENI in the germline V gene.

V gene TRBV29-1 combines with J gene TRBJ2-2; 8 bases agree with TRBD1. Trimming at V came to 0 bases and at J to 8 bases, leaving 8 bases not matched to a gene. The CDR3 covers 15 residues. The germline CDR1 and CDR2 sequences are SQVTM and ANQGSEA. DNA for the CDR3: TGCAGCGTTGAAGACCACAGGACAGGGTCTGGGGAGCTGTTTTTT. It specifies CSVEDHRTGSGELFF.

The chain links TRBV5-1 to TRBJ2-1; TRBD2 is a possible D gene (6 bases). Germline values: CDR1 SGHRS, CDR2 YFSETQ. The CDR3 covers 14 residues. V lost 4 bases and J lost 6, with 14 bases in between. CDR3: CASSPRDQGNEQFF. CDR3 DNA sequence: TGCGCCAGCAGCCCGCGGGACCAGGGCAATGAGCAGTTCTTC.

This chain connects TRBV11-2 to TRBJ2-7; 9 positions match TRBD1. CDR1 is SGHAT and CDR2 is FQNNGV in the germline V gene. After removal of 1 base from V and 6 bases from J, the junction contained 13 bases not matched to a gene. The CDR3 totals 17 residues. CDR3 sequence: CASSLVSRGQGIGEQYF. The CDR3 DNA reads TGTGCCAGCAGCTTAGTATCGAGGGGACAGGGAATAGGCGAGCAGTACTTC.

This clone qualifies as medium-sized. This chain uses TRBV9 with TRBJ1-6; D not certain. CDR1 and CDR2 from the germline V gene are SGDLS and YYNGEE. Trimming cost V 3 bases and J 16 bases, with 23 bases left between them. CDR3 size: 15 residues. The CDR3 protein is CASSAAAEDLTRLHF. As DNA, the CDR3 is TGTGCCAGCAGCGCCGCAGCGGAGGACTTAACACGGCTCCACTTT.

The chain employs TRBV19 and TRBJ1-6; unclear D gene. This CDR3 has 18 residues. The V gene's germline CDR1 is LNHDA and CDR2 SQIVND (reference sequence). Trimming stripped 10 bases from V and 2 bases from J, with 24 bases between. The DNA of the CDR3 is TGTGCCACCCTACCTGGGTTGACCCCGGAGGCCTATAATTCACCCCTCCACTTT. This codes for CATLPGLTPEAYNSPLHF.